Shown below are 11 T cell receptor beta chains from a single sample sequenced in a study of T cell responses to AZD1222 COVID-19 vaccine. Profiled with immunoSEQ multiplex PCR; TCRdb holds only in-frame clones, not every one. The data hold about 140,000 clones, with nearly 95% observed a single time. The sequences come from peripheral blood, collected on day 0 of AZD1222 vaccination. The receptors originated from an adult in good health.

V usage is TRBV19 and J usage is TRBJ2-1; TRBD2 matches 7 bases. Germline V CDR1 and CDR2: LNHDA, SQIVND (reference sequence). V shed 4 bases and J 4 bases; nucleotides not matched to a gene: 10. This CDR3 is 16 amino acids long. The CDR3 bases are TGTGCCAGTAGTAAGGGTCGAGCGGGGCCGTACAATGAGCAGTTCTTC. It codes for CASSKGRAGPYNEQFF.

V usage is TRBV4-1 and J usage is TRBJ2-7; the D is unclear. The CDR3 totals 15 residues. Germline values: CDR1 MGHRA, CDR2 YSYEKL. V was clipped by 0 bases and J by 3 bases, with 12 bases between them. The CDR3 here is CASSQDLSSYYEQYF. DNA for the CDR3: TGCGCCAGCAGCCAAGATTTAAGTTCCTACTACGAGCAGTACTTC.

CDR3 protein: CASSPDRQGEGEQYF. In nucleotides, the CDR3 is TGTGCCAGCAGCCCCGACCGACAGGGTGAAGGCGAGCAGTACTTC. The V gene is TRBV7-2, the J gene TRBJ2-7, with 7 bases lining up with TRBD1. The length of the CDR3 is 15 residues. CDR1 is SGHTA and CDR2 is FQGNSA in the germline V gene. The junction had 13 bases not matched to a gene; V was cut back by 5 bases and J by 6 bases.

The chain uses TRBV5-8 and TRBJ1-2; D perhaps matches TRBD1 (6 bases). The germline V gene encodes CDR1 SGHTS and CDR2 YDEGEE. The CDR3 has 12 residues. The V end was cut by 4 bases, the J end by 5 bases, with 9 bases between. CDR3 DNA: TGTGCCAGCAGCCGGACAGATTATGGCTACACCTTC. Protein product: CASSRTDYGYTF.

V usage is TRBV18 and J usage is TRBJ1-4, with TRBD1 identical over 7 bases. The V and J ends lost 3 bases and 7 bases, in that order; junction bases with no gene match: 5. CDR1 and CDR2 (germline): KGHSH, LQKENI. The CDR3 totals 14 residues. CDR3 sequence: CASSPGQSPEKLFF. CDR3 sequence (DNA): TGTGCCAGCTCACCGGGACAGAGCCCTGAAAAACTGTTTTTT.

The chain joins TRBV30 to TRBJ1-5; possible D gene TRBD1, 6 bases. Germline assignment: CDR1 GTSNPN and CDR2 SVGIG (reference sequence). This CDR3 contains 18 residues. Trimming shortened V by 2 bases and J by 4 bases, and 24 bases separated the two germline ends. The CDR3 loop reads CAWSPGEQGRALNQPQHF. DNA for the CDR3: TGTGCCTGGAGTCCAGGGGAACAGGGCAGGGCGCTAAATCAGCCCCAGCATTTT.

The chain combines TRBV7-9 with TRBJ2-1; TRBD1 agrees at 9 bases. Germline CDR1 SEHNR, CDR2 FQNEAQ (reference sequence). This CDR3 is built from 16 residues. Unmatched junction bases numbered 5, after V lost 5 bases and J lost 0 bases. The CDR3 here is CASSGGQGSSYNEQFF. In nucleotides, the CDR3 is TGTGCCAGCAGCGGCGGACAGGGGAGCTCCTACAATGAGCAGTTCTTC. The complete variable domain, with remaining parts taken from reference TRBV7-9 and TRBJ2-1, reads DTGVSQNPRHKITKRGQNVTFRCDPISEHNRLYWYRQTLGQGPEFLTYFQNEAQLEKSRLLSDRFSAERPKGSFSTLEIQRTEQGDSAMYLCASSGGQGSSYNEQFFGPGTRLTVL.

The J gene is TRBJ2-7, the V gene TRBV5-1; 7 positions match TRBD1. The germline gives CDR1 SGHRS, CDR2 YFSETQ. This CDR3 spans 13 amino acids. Unmatched junction bases numbered 9, after V lost 6 bases and J lost 6 bases. The CDR3 nucleotides read TGCGCCAGCAAGGTAGGGGCAGGGGGCGAGCAGTACTTC. Protein: CASKVGAGGEQYF.

This sequence joins TRBV2 and TRBJ1-2; the D is unclear. The CDR3 is made up of 14 amino acids. CDR1 is SNHLY and CDR2 is FYNNEI in the germline V gene. Trimming took 7 bases from V and 2 from J, leaving 14 bases between them. The CDR3 here is CASMAGWENYGYTF. CDR3 sequence (DNA): TGTGCCAGCATGGCGGGTTGGGAAAACTATGGCTACACCTTC.

This clone was recorded only once. V usage is TRBV25-1 and J usage is TRBJ1-3; a possible D gene is TRBD1 (6 bases). Germline values: CDR1 MGHDK, CDR2 SYGVNS. The length of the CDR3 is 16 residues. V was shortened by 5 bases and J by 5 bases, with 19 bases between the two germline ends. In DNA form, the CDR3 reads TGTGCCAGCAGTCCTCACCGGGACAAAGATCGAAACACCATATATTTT. This codes for CASSPHRDKDRNTIYF.

CDR3 in amino acids: CASSQSGEETQYF. The CDR3 DNA reads TGTGCCAGCAGCCAATCCGGGGAAGAGACCCAGTACTTC. This chain uses TRBV4-2 with TRBJ2-5; perhaps TRBD2 as D (5 bases). The V and J ends lost 2 bases and 3 bases respectively, with 7 bases between them. The CDR3 covers 13 residues. Per the germline V gene, CDR1 is LGHNA and CDR2 is YNFKEQ.